These 25 T cell receptor beta chains were all obtained from the same sample, sequenced in a study of blood T cells in healthy people across ages. Together with a sample-barcoded 5' primer, a J-beta primer mix was included in a second PCR lasting about 7 to 11 cycles. A single record per CDR3 protein comes from TCRdb applying MiXCR to the 5' RACE reads. The data show some 930,000 distinct CDR3 sequences, about 27% seen once. These data were also reused for a study on T cells of mothers and their children.

Sequencing was done on a sample of blood. All receptors derive from a woman aged 35 to 49 in good health.

The chain employs TRBV24-1 and TRBJ2-2; D is perhaps TRBD1 (5 bases). CDR1 is KGHDR and CDR2 is SFDVKD in the germline V gene. With 1 base removed from V and 1 base from J, the gap between germline ends came to 9 bases. This CDR3 has 16 residues. The CDR3 loop reads CATSDFGQGNTGELFF. Here the CDR3 DNA reads TGTGCCACCAGTGATTTCGGGCAGGGGAACACCGGGGAGCTGTTTTTT.

Comments on this clonotype: One base away lies a much larger clone, so this may be a sequencing read error. The chain joins TRBV7-9 to TRBJ1-2; tentatively, D is TRBD1 (6 bases). Germline V gives CDR1 SEHNR, CDR2 FQNEAQ (reference sequence). This CDR3 is built from 13 residues. The CDR3 DNA reads as TGTGTCAGCAGCTTAGCTACAGGGTATGGCTACACCTTC. This encodes CVSSLATGYGYTF.

The chain uses TRBV11-2 and TRBJ1-1; D not resolved. V shed 4 bases and J shed 4 bases, with 13 bases lying between them. CDR1 and CDR2 (germline): SGHAT, FQNNGV. This CDR3 is 14 amino acids long. The CDR3: CASSWHDLGTEAFF. The CDR3 bases are TGTGCCAGCAGCTGGCACGACCTGGGCACTGAAGCTTTCTTT.

This clonotype was counted a few times. J is TRBJ1-2 and V is TRBV10-3; D is unclear. Trimming took 7 bases from V and 0 from J, leaving 9 bases between them. There are 13 residues in the CDR3. The V gene's germline CDR1 is ENHRY and CDR2 SYGVKD. The CDR3 region has the DNA TGTGCCATCACCCGAGGAGCTAACTATGGCTACACCTTC. This gives the protein CAITRGANYGYTF.

The chain joins TRBV20-1 to TRBJ2-1; D is possibly TRBD2 (6 bases). This CDR3 has 12 amino acids. CDR1 DFQATT and CDR2 SNEGSKA come from the germline V gene (reference sequence). With 6 bases removed from V and 7 bases from J, the gap between germline ends came to 13 bases. CDR3: CSAPRGRNEQFF. DNA of the CDR3: TGCAGTGCCCCTCGAGGGAGGAATGAGCAGTTCTTC.

The sample holds a few counts of this clonotype. The CDR3: CASSSPTQGWTQYF. In DNA form, the CDR3 reads TGTGCCAGCAGCTCTCCGACACAGGGTTGGACCCAGTACTTC. The V and J genes are TRBV7-2 and TRBJ2-5; maybe TRBD1 (6 bases). V lost 4 bases, J lost 7 bases, and 16 bases lay in between. The CDR3 is 14 amino acids. The V gene's germline CDR1 is SGHTA and CDR2 FQGNSA.

At least ten counts were recorded for this clonotype. CDR3 sequence: CASGLDRSYEQYF. For the CDR3, the DNA is TGTGCCAGTGGCCTGGACAGATCCTACGAGCAGTACTTC. The chain links TRBV2 to TRBJ2-7; D is perhaps TRBD1 (6 bases). Per germline, CDR1 SNHLY and CDR2 FYNNEI. The CDR3 runs 13 residues. Trimming took off 9 bases at V and 1 base at J, with 13 bases between the two ends.

V usage is TRBV20-1 and J usage is TRBJ1-5; perhaps TRBD1 as D (5 bases). CDR3 length: 17 amino acids. Germline lookup yields CDR1 DFQATT and CDR2 SNEGSKA (reference sequence). V lost 6 bases and J lost 1, with 22 bases in between. In nucleotides, the CDR3 is TGCAGTGCCAAGGCGGCAGGGAGGCCAGGGAGCAATCAGCCCCAGCATTTT. Its translation is CSAKAAGRPGSNQPQHF.

The V gene is TRBV5-1, the J gene TRBJ2-6; TRBD1 matches 9 bases. This CDR3 spans 17 amino acids. The V segment lost 1 base and the J segment 4 bases; nucleotides outside the gene matches: 6. Germline CDR1 SGHRS, CDR2 YFSETQ. CDR3 residues: CASSLLQGALGANVLTF. The CDR3 DNA reads as TGCGCCAGCAGCTTGTTACAGGGGGCTCTGGGGGCCAACGTCCTGACTTTC.

The sample holds many counts of this clonotype. It may be a read error: a sequence one base away is much more abundant. The chain uses TRBV28 and TRBJ2-7; D possibly corresponds to TRBD1 (5 bases). CDR3 size: 13 residues. Trimming left V 2 bases short and J 4 bases short, with 9 bases between. Germline-derived CDR1 and CDR2 are MDHEN and SYDVKM. CDR3 sequence reads: CASSLNRRYEQYF. The CDR3 DNA reads TGTGCCAGCAGTTTAAACAGGAGATACGAGCAGTACTTC.

The table lists this clonotype with many counts. The V gene is TRBV20-1, the J gene TRBJ2-3, with a weak D call TRBD1 (6 bases). This CDR3 contains 14 residues. The germline CDR1 and CDR2 sequences are DFQATT and SNEGSKA (reference sequence). V dropped 3 bases and J dropped 1 base, with 11 bases sitting between them. CDR3 nucleotide sequence: TGCAGTGCTAGTCAGGACAGTCGCACAGATACGCAGTATTTT. Protein product: CSASQDSRTDTQYF.

The table lists this clonotype with a few counts. J is TRBJ2-5 and V is TRBV2; D might be TRBD1 (5 bases). The CDR3 spans 11 residues. V shed 5 bases and J shed 12 bases, with 13 bases lying between them. Germline CDR1 SNHLY, CDR2 FYNNEI. DNA for the CDR3: TGTGCCAGCAGTCCACAGACAGAGGAGTACTTC. Translation gives CASSPQTEEYF.

This clonotype has at least ten counts. The genes are TRBV6-4 and TRBJ2-1; 10 positions match TRBD2. The CDR3 totals 15 residues. V trimming: 0 bases; J trimming: 4 bases; junction bases outside the gene matches: 0. Germline CDR1 and CDR2: MRHNA and SNTAGT. The CDR3 reads CASSDSAGGYNEQFF. In nucleotides, the CDR3 is TGTGCCAGCAGTGACTCAGCGGGGGGGTACAATGAGCAGTTCTTC.

This clonotype has at least ten counts. The V and J genes are TRBV29-1 and TRBJ2-1; D is uncertain. The CDR3 length is 14 residues. CDR1 is SQVTM and CDR2 is ANQGSEA in the germline V gene. V was clipped by 3 bases and J by 2 bases, with 11 bases between them. The CDR3 is CSVDSQLTYNEQFF. CDR3 nucleotide sequence: TGCAGCGTTGACAGCCAGCTCACCTACAATGAGCAGTTCTTC.

V usage is TRBV3-1 and J usage is TRBJ1-2, with D unclear. V was cut by 1 base and J by 5 bases, with 14 bases left in between. Germline V gene lookup returns CDR1 LGHDT and CDR2 YNNKEL (reference sequence). CDR3 length: 15 residues. CDR3 bases: TGTGCCAGCAGCCAAGGTGGAGCAGGCGGTTATGGCTACACCTTC. Amino acids: CASSQGGAGGYGYTF.

The chain has TRBV24-1 and TRBJ2-3, with 7 positions matching TRBD2. With 2 bases clipped from V and 0 bases from J, the junction kept 1 base outside the gene matches. Germline CDR1 and CDR2: KGHDR and SFDVKD. The CDR3 runs 15 residues. In nucleotides, the CDR3 is TGTGCCACCAGTGATTGGCGGGGGAGCACAGATACGCAGTATTTT. Encoded protein: CATSDWRGSTDTQYF.

This chain joins TRBV7-2 and TRBJ2-3; D may be TRBD2 (6 bases). Between the trimmed V and J ends, which lost 4 bases and 2 bases, there was a span of 10 bases. From germline, CDR1 is SGHTA and CDR2 FQGNSA. The CDR3 has 14 residues. CDR3: CASSSGLHTDTQYF. In nucleotides, the CDR3 is TGTGCCAGCAGCTCTGGACTACACACAGATACGCAGTATTTT. Supplemented by reference TRBV7-2 and TRBJ2-3, the full variable domain reads GAGVSQSPSNKVTEKGKDVELRCDPISGHTALYWYRQSLGQGLEFLIYFQGNSAPDKSGLPSDRFSAERTGGSVSTLTIQRTQQEDSAVYLCASSSGLHTDTQYFGPGTRLTVL.

Notes on this clonotype: Since a much larger clone is just one base distant, this may be a read error. The chain employs TRBV7-2 and TRBJ1-1; D is unclear. The CDR3 length is 11 residues. Germline assignment: CDR1 SGHTA and CDR2 FQGNSA. V lost 2 bases to trimming and J lost 8 bases, with 6 bases between them. The CDR3 region has the DNA TGTGCCAGCAGCTTATGCGGCGAAGCTTTCTTT. This translates into CASSLCGEAFF.

Concerning this clonotype itself: This may come from a read error, since a much larger clone is one base off. The V and J genes are TRBV9 and TRBJ1-2; the D is unclear. Germline V gene sequence: CDR1 SGDLS, CDR2 YYNGEE. The CDR3 length is 15 residues. The CDR3 bases are TGTGTCAGCAGCGTAGCTCCCTACGGACCCCTCGGCTACACCTTC. Protein sequence: CVSSVAPYGPLGYTF.

This clonotype appeared once. The gene calls are TRBV28 and TRBJ2-7; 9 bases are shared with TRBD1. CDR1 is MDHEN, CDR2 SYDVKM, per germline. The CDR3 extends over 15 amino acids. The V gene end was trimmed by 2 bases and the J gene end by 3 bases; junction bases not matched to a gene: 5. The DNA of the CDR3 is TGTGCCAGCAGTTTAGAGGGGACAGGGATCTACGAGCAGTACTTC. It codes for CASSLEGTGIYEQYF. Variable domain in full (rest from reference TRBV28 and TRBJ2-7): DVKVTQSSRYLVKRTGEKVFLECVQDMDHENMFWYRQDPGLGLRLIYFSYDVKMKEKGDIPEGYSVSREKKERFSLILESASTNQTSMYLCASSLEGTGIYEQYFGPGTRLTVT.

This clonotype occurred a few times. V and J are TRBV12-3 or TRBV12-4 and TRBJ1-2, with 7 bases matching TRBD1. CDR3 size: 16 residues. The V gene end was trimmed by 3 bases and the J gene end by 2 bases; junction bases not matched to a gene: 9. The CDR3 sequence: CASSFYIGTENYGYTF. For the CDR3, the DNA is TGTGCCAGCAGTTTCTATATCGGGACAGAAAACTATGGCTACACCTTC.

V is TRBV7-3 and J is TRBJ2-2; the D gene is possibly TRBD1 (5 bases). The V end was cut by 4 bases, the J end by 0 bases, with 9 bases between. The CDR3 covers 15 residues. In germline, CDR1 is SGHTA, CDR2 FQGTGA. The CDR3 DNA follows: TGTGCCAGCAGCTATGACAGTTCGAACACCGGGGAGCTGTTTTTT. Translation gives CASSYDSSNTGELFF.

This clonotype was detected a few times. The V and J genes are TRBV4-1 and TRBJ2-3; 7 nucleotides line up with TRBD2. This CDR3 is built from 17 residues. The V and J ends lost 2 bases and 2 bases, in that order; junction bases with no gene match: 10. The germline gives CDR1 MGHRA, CDR2 YSYEKL. The CDR3 DNA sequence: TGCGCCAGCAGCCAATTGGTATTAGCGGGCTACACAGATACGCAGTATTTT. Its translation: CASSQLVLAGYTDTQYF.

This clonotype came up many times. DNA for the CDR3: TGTGCCAGCAGCTTAGGCCCCACTAGCGGGGGGGACTACGAGCAGTACTTC. Its translation: CASSLGPTSGGDYEQYF. The chain links TRBV7-2 to TRBJ2-7, with 13 bases lining up with TRBD2. The CDR3 covers 17 residues. Germline assignment: CDR1 SGHTA and CDR2 FQGNSA. V lost 1 base and J lost 3; bases outside the gene matches: 6.

To note about this clonotype: A junction end diverges from the germline sequence, so it may reflect a read error. V is TRBV7-2 and J is TRBJ1-1; 9 bases are a match to TRBD1. CDR3 size: 13 residues. CDR1 is SGHTA and CDR2 is FQGNSA in the germline V gene. CDR3 bases: TGTGCCATCTGGGACAGGGCTGGAACTGGAGCTTTCTTT. This translates into CAIWDRAGTGAFF.